The 20 T cell receptor beta chains in this list originate from one sample, sequenced in a study of identical twins. In TCRdb, the 5' RACE reads were re-called with MiXCR into one record per CDR3 protein. The sample gives 1.5 million to 2 million distinct CDR3 sequences, under 35% of which show up once; under 0.35% is in the top ten. Input material: cord blood. All receptors derive from a newborn girl in good health.

This clonotype was seen more than once but under ten times. The rearrangement links TRBV10-3 to TRBJ1-1, with D tentatively TRBD1 (5 bases). Trimming removed 3 bases at V and 1 base at J, with 9 bases between. The length of the CDR3 is 14 residues. The germline V gene has CDR1 ENHRY and CDR2 SYGVKD. CDR3 nucleotide sequence: TGTGCCATCAGTGACTTAGGGACGAACACTGAAGCTTTCTTT. Translating gives CAISDLGTNTEAFF.

Of note for this clonotype: This could be a read error, since a much larger clone is one nucleotide away. V usage is TRBV29-1 and J usage is TRBJ1-2; TRBD1 is a possible D gene (5 bases). The CDR3 sequence is 10 residues long. The germline gives CDR1 SQVTM, CDR2 ANQGSEA. CDR3 DNA sequence: TGCGGCGTTGGAGACAGTGGCTACACCTTC. Translation: CGVGDSGYTF.

A few counts support this clonotype. The chain carries TRBV20-1 and TRBJ2-1, with 10 bases matching TRBD2. This CDR3 has 14 residues. The germline V gene encodes CDR1 DFQATT and CDR2 SNEGSKA (reference sequence). V shed 3 bases, J shed 10 bases, and the junction held 9 bases outside the gene matches. CDR3 loop: CSASTGTSAREQFF. The CDR3 nucleotides are TGCAGTGCTAGCACCGGGACTAGCGCTCGGGAGCAGTTCTTC.

The genes are TRBV28 and TRBJ2-7; 12 bases are a match to TRBD1. CDR1 is MDHEN and CDR2 is SYDVKM in the germline V gene. The CDR3 loop spans 14 amino acids. V dropped 8 bases and J dropped 7; count of bases not matched to a gene: 9. CDR3 sequence: CASSWDRGLWEQYF. The CDR3 DNA reads as TGTGCCAGCTCTTGGGACAGGGGGCTGTGGGAGCAGTACTTC. The full variable domain, completed using reference TRBV28 and TRBJ2-7, is DVKVTQSSRYLVKRTGEKVFLECVQDMDHENMFWYRQDPGLGLRLIYFSYDVKMKEKGDIPEGYSVSREKKERFSLILESASTNQTSMYLCASSWDRGLWEQYFGPGTRLTVT.

The V gene is TRBV12-3 or TRBV12-4, the J gene TRBJ2-1; D tentatively reads TRBD1 or TRBD2 (5 bases each). This CDR3 comprises 14 residues. V lost 7 bases and J 1 base, leaving 11 bases between the germline ends. The CDR3 protein is CASMGRLSYNEQFF. As DNA, the CDR3 is TGTGCCAGCATGGGACGGCTATCCTACAATGAGCAGTTCTTC.

This rearrangement joins TRBV20-1 to TRBJ2-3, with 10 bases that match TRBD1. Germline CDR1 reads DFQATT; CDR2 reads SNEGSKA (reference sequence). The CDR3 runs 15 residues. J lost 3 bases, V lost 3 bases, and 6 bases had no gene match. CDR3 sequence: CSASLGQGLTDTQYF. The CDR3 DNA reads as TGCAGTGCTAGCCTGGGACAGGGGTTGACAGATACGCAGTATTTT.

V gene TRBV7-9 combines with J gene TRBJ1-6; no definite D call. The germline V gene has CDR1 SEHNR and CDR2 FQNEAQ (reference sequence). The CDR3 sequence is 17 residues long. V lost 5 bases, J lost 0 bases, and 14 bases lay in between. The CDR3 loop is CASSPQWRSSYNSPLHF. The CDR3 coding sequence is TGTGCCAGCAGCCCCCAGTGGCGGAGCTCCTATAATTCACCCCTCCACTTT. The complete variable domain, with remaining parts taken from reference TRBV7-9 and TRBJ1-6, reads DTGVSQNPRHKITKRGQNVTFRCDPISEHNRLYWYRQTLGQGPEFLTYFQNEAQLEKSRLLSDRFSAERPKGSFSTLEIQRTEQGDSAMYLCASSPQWRSSYNSPLHFGNGTRLTVT.

This clonotype was observed a handful of times. The rearrangement links TRBV20-1 to TRBJ2-5, with 14 bases identical to TRBD2. CDR1 is DFQATT and CDR2 is SNEGSKA in the germline V gene (reference sequence). CDR3 length equals 15 residues. The trim removed 1 base at V and 4 bases at J, leaving 2 bases unmatched. The CDR3 is CSARAGTSGGETQYF. The CDR3 DNA follows: TGCAGTGCTAGAGCCGGGACTAGCGGGGGAGAGACCCAGTACTTC.

The chain links TRBV10-1 to TRBJ1-6, with 7 bases aligning to TRBD1. CDR1 is WNHNN, CDR2 SYGVQD, per germline (reference sequence). The CDR3 consists of 14 residues. The V segment lost 1 base and the J segment 9 bases; nucleotides outside the gene matches: 3. CDR3 region: CASSEYRGRSPLHF. CDR3 DNA sequence: TGCGCCAGCAGTGAGTATAGGGGGCGTTCACCCCTCCACTTT.

V is TRBV20-1 and J is TRBJ1-5; D unclear. V dropped 7 bases and J dropped 2 bases, with 9 bases sitting between them. The germline gives CDR1 DFQATT, CDR2 SNEGSKA (reference sequence). The CDR3 is made up of 12 amino acids. CDR3 region: CSGRHGNQPQHF. DNA for the CDR3: TGCAGTGGCCGCCACGGCAATCAGCCCCAGCATTTT.

The chain joins TRBV10-3 to TRBJ2-1; D may be TRBD2 (6 bases). V was clipped by 3 bases and J by 0 bases, with 15 bases between them. Germline lookup yields CDR1 ENHRY and CDR2 SYGVKD. This CDR3 is 17 amino acids long. The DNA of the CDR3 is TGTGCCATCAGTGACCCAAAAGGGGAGGTCTCCTACAATGAGCAGTTCTTC. This gives the protein CAISDPKGEVSYNEQFF.

The chain is built from TRBV20-1 and TRBJ2-5, with 9 bases matching TRBD1. J gave up 11 bases and V 0 bases, and 13 bases lay outside the gene matches. The V gene's germline CDR1 is DFQATT and CDR2 SNEGSKA (reference sequence). The CDR3 length is 15 residues. This CDR3 is CSARDPGQGCNEQYF. In DNA, the CDR3 is TGCAGTGCTAGAGATCCGGGACAGGGCTGCAATGAGCAGTACTTC.

In this sample, this clonotype turned up a few times. This rearrangement joins TRBV12-3 or TRBV12-4 to TRBJ1-4; D uncertain. V dropped 6 bases and J dropped 7 bases, with 18 bases sitting between them. This CDR3 has 15 residues. CDR3 sequence (DNA): TGTGCCAGCAGCGAAAAGCGGAGGGCATCTGAAAAACTGTTTTTT. It encodes CASSEKRRASEKLFF.

This clonotype appeared a few times. One end of the junction fails to match germline, which may point to a read error. The rearrangement links TRBV7-7 to TRBJ2-5; the match to TRBD1 covers 11 bases. This CDR3 spans 15 amino acids. Per the germline V gene, CDR1 is SSHAT and CDR2 is FNYEAQ (reference sequence). The CDR3 nucleotides read TGTGCTAGCAGCGGCGGGACAGGGGGGGGTCAGACCCAGTACTTC. Protein sequence: CASSGGTGGGQTQYF.

This chain links TRBV7-9 with TRBJ1-1; the D gene is possibly TRBD1 (6 bases). Trimming cost V 5 bases and J 6 bases, with 10 bases left between them. Per the germline V gene, CDR1 is SEHNR and CDR2 is FQNEAQ (reference sequence). This CDR3 is built from 12 residues. CDR3 amino acids: CASSPQGPEAFF. The DNA for the CDR3 is TGTGCCAGCAGCCCACAGGGACCTGAAGCTTTCTTT.

This clonotype was seen a single time. J is TRBJ1-5 and V is TRBV29-1; D unresolved. There are 13 residues in the CDR3. The V end was cut by 4 bases, the J end by 0 bases, with 7 bases between. CDR1 and CDR2 (germline): SQVTM, ANQGSEA. The CDR3 is CSVAVYSNQPQHF. DNA of the CDR3: TGCAGCGTTGCAGTTTATAGCAATCAGCCCCAGCATTTT.

This clonotype occurred a few times. The rearrangement uses TRBV4-2 and TRBJ1-6; D uncertain. V lost 0 bases and J lost 9, with 9 bases in between. Germline values: CDR1 LGHNA, CDR2 YNFKEQ. This CDR3 has 14 amino acids. The CDR3 DNA sequence: TGTGCCAGCAGCCAAGATTTAGGACCTTCACCCCTCCACTTT. As protein: CASSQDLGPSPLHF.

This clonotype was observed a handful of times. The CDR3 protein is CSVVAGEAFF. CDR3 coding DNA: TGCAGCGTGGTGGCAGGTGAAGCTTTCTTT. The rearrangement links TRBV29-1 to TRBJ1-1; D unclear. This CDR3 spans 10 amino acids. Deletions cut 6 bases from V and 7 bases from J, with 9 bases between. Germline CDR1 reads SQVTM; CDR2 reads ANQGSEA.

The rearrangement links TRBV20-1 to TRBJ1-5; TRBD1 matches at 7 bases. The length of the CDR3 is 14 residues. Germline V gene data show CDR1 as DFQATT and CDR2 as SNEGSKA (reference sequence). The V and J ends lost 6 bases and 1 base, in that order; junction bases with no gene match: 6. CDR3 amino acids: CSAQTGRSNQPQHF. The CDR3 DNA sequence: TGCAGTGCCCAGACAGGGCGGAGCAATCAGCCCCAGCATTTT.

The chain recombines TRBV20-1 with TRBJ1-5, with 8 bases aligning to TRBD1. Looked up from germline, CDR1 is DFQATT and CDR2 is SNEGSKA (reference sequence). This CDR3 has 14 amino acids. The trim removed 3 bases at V and 6 bases at J, leaving 7 bases unmatched. The CDR3 here is CSARTDREIQPQHF. The CDR3 coding sequence is TGCAGTGCTAGGACGGACAGGGAGATTCAGCCCCAGCATTTT.